The T cell receptor beta chain described here comes from a study of T cell responses to AZD1222 COVID-19 vaccine. The wider study: Pooled in the analysis were second doses at about 4 or about 12 weeks. Study results and limitations: It was only a handful of AZD1222 recipients who were seropositive at baseline. Researchers report vaccine-associated CD4 TCRs spanning spike, with dominance at 160-218 and 743-854. Most donors were white British, females outnumbered males, and clonal diversity was possibly underestimated.

V dropped 3 bases and J dropped 2; count of bases not matched to a gene: 9. Germline V gene sequence: CDR1 SGDLS, CDR2 YYNGEE. CDR3 size: 17 residues. Details on this clone: The antigen remains unidentified.

The method was immunoSEQ multiplex PCR; TCRdb's version includes in-frame clones alone and lacks a portion of them. The sample shows tens of thousands of clones, 88% of them seen only once. The sample was peripheral blood, taken on day 0 of AZD1222 vaccination. The receptor comes from an adult in good health. The chain has TRBV9 and TRBJ1-3; 9 bases map to TRBD1. The CDR3 DNA reads as TGTGCCAGCAGCGGACGACAGGGACAGGGCCCTGGAAACACCATATATTTT. Translating gives CASSGRQGQGPGNTIYF. Supplemented by reference TRBV9 and TRBJ1-3, the full variable domain reads DSGVTQTPKHLITATGQRVTLRCSPRSGDLSVYWYQQSLDQGLQFLIQYYNGEERAKGNILERFSAQQFPDLHSELNLSSLELGDSALYFCASSGRQGQGPGNTIYFGEGSWLTVV.